One T cell receptor (beta chain) is described in this entry. This sample is drawn from a study of blood T cell repertoires in COVID-19. Study at large: PBMCs, B-cell-depleted T cells, or T cells were the source of the cDNA or gDNA that made up the material.

The assay was immunoSEQ multiplex PCR, and TCRdb's table has in-frame clones only and misses some. The table records approximately 85,000 clones, approximately 86% of them present only once. The CDR3 has 14 amino acids. The V and J ends lost 7 bases and 8 bases, in that order; junction bases with no gene match: 11. Germline V gene sequence: CDR1 KGHDR, CDR2 SFDVKD. What was sequenced was peripheral blood. This chain links TRBV24-1 with TRBJ1-2, with TRBD1 identical over 8 bases. The receptor comes from a woman in her seventies with active or convalescent COVID-19. The CDR3 is CATRPSGTGRGYTF. CDR3 DNA sequence: TGTGCCACCAGGCCCTCTGGGACAGGAAGAGGCTACACCTTC.